What follows are 20 T cell receptor beta chains derived from one specimen sequenced in a study of graft-versus-host responses after intestinal transplantation (dated by TCRdb to 2020 to 2022). Library creation used the immunoSEQ multiplex PCR assay. TCRdb took this table from immuneACCESS and kept in-frame rearrangements with V and J called. Such tables lack part of the clones; where checked against another copy, unresolved V genes explain under half of the gap, and the rest is unexplained. Recorded for this sample are about 54,000 clones; about 89% of them occurred a single time. Around 5.1% of the sample goes to the ten largest clones. The starting material was PBMCs, obtained approximately 97 weeks after intestinal transplant. These receptors were obtained from a human patient who received an intestinal transplant, so some T cells may come from the graft donor.

The V gene is TRBV29-1, the J gene TRBJ1-1; D not certain. This CDR3 spans 13 amino acids. Germline V gene sequence: CDR1 SQVTM, CDR2 ANQGSEA. Trimming left V 4 bases short and J 2 bases short, with 11 bases between. The CDR3 is CSVAGGPNTEAFF. CDR3 nucleotides: TGCAGCGTTGCGGGAGGTCCCAACACTGAAGCTTTCTTT.

CDR3 nucleotides: TGCGCCAGCAGCCAACGGCTCTCGGGACAGTTTACGTACGAGCAGTACTTC. It specifies CASSQRLSGQFTYEQYF. V is TRBV4-1 and J is TRBJ2-7; 7 bases map to TRBD1. The V segment lost 2 bases and the J segment 4 bases; nucleotides outside the gene matches: 14. Germline V lookup: CDR1 MGHRA, CDR2 YSYEKL. The CDR3 contains 17 residues.

The chain combines TRBV12-5 with TRBJ1-2; no definite D call. Deletions cut 6 bases from V and 6 bases from J, with 11 bases between. Germline V gene sequence: CDR1 LGHNT, CDR2 FRNRAP. The CDR3 has 12 amino acids. CDR3 sequence: CASGPDGDGYTF. Here the CDR3 DNA reads TGTGCTAGTGGCCCTGACGGGGATGGCTACACCTTC.

The chain combines TRBV7-9 with TRBJ1-1; D gene uncertain. Trimming pared 1 base from V and 1 base from J, leaving 10 bases between. This CDR3 region has 15 residues. Looked up from germline, CDR1 is SEHNR and CDR2 is FQNEAQ (reference sequence). CDR3 in DNA: TGTGCCAGCAGCTTAGTCGGTCGGCAGAACACTGAAGCTTTCTTT. Its protein is CASSLVGRQNTEAFF.

The chain joins TRBV5-1 to TRBJ1-3; no clear D. Trimming took 5 bases from V and 0 from J, leaving 6 bases between them. The CDR3 extends over 13 amino acids. Germline CDR1 is SGHRS and CDR2 is YFSETQ. CDR3 amino acids: CASSGHSGNTIYF. The CDR3 DNA follows: TGCGCCAGCAGTGGTCACTCTGGAAACACCATATATTTT.

The genes are TRBV2 and TRBJ2-3, with D unclear. In germline, CDR1 is SNHLY, CDR2 FYNNEI. The CDR3 totals 14 residues. Trimming stripped 7 bases from V and 0 bases from J, with 11 bases between. This chain's CDR3 is CASKEGLSTDTQYF. CDR3 in DNA: TGTGCCAGCAAAGAAGGTCTTAGCACAGATACGCAGTATTTT.

The CDR3 DNA reads TGTGCCAGCAGCTTAGCCGGTTCTGGGGTGGGGACTGAAGCTTTCTTT. Protein product: CASSLAGSGVGTEAFF. The chain combines TRBV7-2 with TRBJ1-1; no firm D call. V gave up 0 bases and J gave up 5 bases, with 16 bases separating them. Germline CDR1 SGHTA, CDR2 FQGNSA. This CDR3 comprises 16 residues.

The chain is built from TRBV7-6 and TRBJ2-2; D gene unclear. Germline values: CDR1 SGHVS, CDR2 FNYEAQ. The CDR3 has 10 amino acids. V lost 10 bases to trimming and J lost 3 bases, with 3 bases between them. As DNA, the CDR3 is TGTGCCATATACACCGGGGAGCTGTTTTTT. It is translated as CAIYTGELFF. Based on the CDR3 plus reference TRBV7-6 and TRBJ2-2, the full variable domain is GAGVSQSPRYKVTKRGQDVALRCDPISGHVSLYWYRQALGQGPEFLTYFNYEAQQDKSGLPNDRFSAERPEGSISTLTIQRTEQRDSAMYRCAIYTGELFFGEGSRLTVL.

The V and J genes are TRBV9 and TRBJ1-3; D is perhaps TRBD1 (6 bases). The CDR3 contains 15 residues. Germline-derived CDR1 and CDR2 are SGDLS and YYNGEE. Trimming cost V 4 bases and J 1 base, with 12 bases left between them. CDR3 region: CASSLSGVSGNTIYF. The CDR3 DNA follows: TGTGCCAGCAGCCTATCAGGGGTGTCTGGAAACACCATATATTTT.

This chain joins TRBV7-9 and TRBJ2-1, with D perhaps TRBD2 (5 bases). The CDR3 extends over 14 amino acids. Germline V gives CDR1 SEHNR, CDR2 FQNEAQ (reference sequence). Trimming pared 1 base from V and 7 bases from J, leaving 11 bases between. The CDR3: CASSLDFSVNEQFF. In nucleotides, the CDR3 is TGTGCCAGCAGCTTAGACTTTAGCGTGAATGAGCAGTTCTTC.

The gene calls are TRBV21-1 and TRBJ1-2; the table's D gene call, TRBD1, was not cross checked with the DNA. TRBV21-1 is listed as a pseudogene. The CDR3 is 13 amino acids. In DNA form, the CDR3 reads TGTGCCAGCAGCAAAGGGCAGGGGGGTGGCTACACCTTC. Protein sequence: CASSKGQGGGYTF.

The gene calls are TRBV7-9 and TRBJ2-1; D tentatively fits TRBD1 or TRBD2 (6 bases each). Deletions cut 1 base from V and 13 bases from J, with 11 bases between. The V gene's germline CDR1 is SEHNR and CDR2 FQNEAQ (reference sequence). This CDR3 spans 12 amino acids. The CDR3 sequence: CASSLDGGRQFF. CDR3 nucleotides: TGTGCCAGCAGCTTAGACGGGGGCCGCCAGTTCTTC. Complete variable domain (other parts from reference TRBV7-9 and TRBJ2-1): DTGVSQNPRHKITKRGQNVTFRCDPISEHNRLYWYRQTLGQGPEFLTYFQNEAQLEKSRLLSDRFSAERPKGSFSTLEIQRTEQGDSAMYLCASSLDGGRQFFGPGTRLTVL.

CDR3 protein: CASSKRQGHEQYF. CDR3 bases: TGTGCCAGCAGCAAAAGACAGGGCCACGAGCAGTACTTC. This chain joins TRBV11-2 and TRBJ2-7, with 7 positions matching TRBD1. Unmatched junction bases numbered 6, after V lost 5 bases and J lost 5 bases. Germline lookup yields CDR1 SGHAT and CDR2 FQNNGV. This CDR3 is 13 amino acids long.

The chain has TRBV7-8 and TRBJ2-7; the D is unclear. This CDR3 is 14 amino acids long. Deletions cut 5 bases from V and 0 bases from J, with 11 bases between. Germline V lookup: CDR1 SGHVS, CDR2 FQNEAQ. CDR3 in DNA: TGTGCCAGCAGCCCAAGGGATTACTCCTACGAGCAGTACTTC. Its translation: CASSPRDYSYEQYF.

J is TRBJ2-7 and V is TRBV27, with 9 bases identical to TRBD1. The germline gives CDR1 MNHEY, CDR2 SMNVEV (reference sequence). The CDR3 has 14 amino acids. With 6 bases clipped from V and 3 bases from J, the junction kept 6 bases outside the gene matches. The CDR3, as DNA: TGTGCCAGCAGCCATCGACAGGGGGTCTACGAGCAGTACTTC. Translation gives CASSHRQGVYEQYF.

The chain combines TRBV11-1 with TRBJ1-2, with a weak D call TRBD1 (6 bases). The CDR3 consists of 15 residues. CDR1 and CDR2 from the germline V gene are SGHAT and FQDESV (reference sequence). With 3 bases removed from V and 2 bases from J, the gap between germline ends came to 13 bases. The CDR3: CASSLPGHANYGYTF. The CDR3 coding sequence is TGTGCCAGCAGCTTGCCGGGACACGCAAACTATGGCTACACCTTC.

Written as DNA, the CDR3 is TGCGCCAGCAGCCAAGACAGCAATCAGCCCCAGCATTTT. Translated: CASSQDSNQPQHF. The J gene is TRBJ1-5, the V gene TRBV4-1; D is uncertain. The CDR3 spans 13 residues. Trimming removed 0 bases at V and 1 base at J, with 1 base between. The germline V gene has CDR1 MGHRA and CDR2 YSYEKL.

The chain is built from TRBV11-2 and TRBJ1-1; 9 positions match TRBD1. Looked up from germline, CDR1 is SGHAT and CDR2 is FQNNGV. There are 13 residues in the CDR3. The ends lost 4 bases at V and 6 bases at J; junction bases unmatched: 3. The CDR3 DNA reads TGTGCCAGCAGCTATCGACAGGGGGCTGAAGCTTTCTTT. Amino acids: CASSYRQGAEAFF.

This chain uses TRBV5-1 with TRBJ2-1; 9 bases are a match to TRBD1. Germline values: CDR1 SGHRS, CDR2 YFSETQ. V lost 0 bases to trimming and J lost 6 bases; unmatched junction nucleotides: 1. The CDR3 consists of 14 residues. CDR3 nucleotide sequence: TGCGCCAGCAGCTTGGCGGACAGGGGCAATGAGCAGTTCTTC. Protein product: CASSLADRGNEQFF.

The chain combines TRBV5-4 with TRBJ2-7, with a possible D match to TRBD2 (6 bases). Germline values: CDR1 SGHNT, CDR2 YYREEE (reference sequence). The CDR3 covers 15 residues. V was clipped by 4 bases and J by 1 base, with 15 bases between them. This CDR3 reads CASSQEPGRSYEQYF. Written as DNA, the CDR3 is TGTGCCAGCAGCCAAGAACCGGGGAGGTCCTACGAGCAGTACTTC.